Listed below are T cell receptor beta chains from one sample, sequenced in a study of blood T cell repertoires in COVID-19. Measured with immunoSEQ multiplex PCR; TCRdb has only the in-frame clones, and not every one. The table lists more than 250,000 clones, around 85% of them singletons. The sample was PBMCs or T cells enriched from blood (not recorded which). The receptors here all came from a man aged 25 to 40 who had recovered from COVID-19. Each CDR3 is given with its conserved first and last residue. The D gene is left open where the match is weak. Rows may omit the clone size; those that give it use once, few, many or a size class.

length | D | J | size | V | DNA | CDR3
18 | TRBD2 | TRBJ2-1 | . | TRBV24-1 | TGTGCCACCAGTGACACGAGGTCGAGCGCGGGGGGGCCGAATGAGCAGTTCTTC | CATSDTRSSAGGPNEQFF
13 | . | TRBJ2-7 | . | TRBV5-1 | TGCGCCAGCAGCAGTCAGGGGAACTACGAGCAGTACTTC | CASSSQGNYEQYF
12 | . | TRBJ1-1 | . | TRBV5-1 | TGCGCCAGCAGCTTGTCGGGGGCTGAAGCTTTCTTT | CASSLSGAEAFF
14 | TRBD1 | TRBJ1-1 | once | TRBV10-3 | TGTGCCAGCTACTCGGACAGGGGGAACACTGAAGCTTTCTTT | CASYSDRGNTEAFF
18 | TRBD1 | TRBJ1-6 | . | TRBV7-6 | TGTGCCAGCAGCTTATTCCCACCCGACAGGGTCTATAATTCACCCCTCCACTTT | CASSLFPPDRVYNSPLHF
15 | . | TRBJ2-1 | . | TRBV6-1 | TGTGCCAGCAGTGAGGTCGGGGTTTCGGGCAATGAGCAGTTCTTC | CASSEVGVSGNEQFF
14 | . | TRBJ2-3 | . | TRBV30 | TGTGCCTCTACGCAACAGGGAGGGTCAGATACGCCGTATTTT | CASTQQGGSDTPYF
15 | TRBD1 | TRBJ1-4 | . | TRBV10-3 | TGTGCCATCAGTGATGCGCTCCAGGGGGATGAAAAACTGTTTTTT | CAISDALQGDEKLFF
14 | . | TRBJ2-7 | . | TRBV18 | TGTGCCAGCTCACCAGGGGGACAATCCTACGAGCAGTACTTC | CASSPGGQSYEQYF
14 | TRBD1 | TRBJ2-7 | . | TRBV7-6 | TGTGCCAGCAGCTTAGCGGGACAGGGGTACGAGCAGTACTTC | CASSLAGQGYEQYF
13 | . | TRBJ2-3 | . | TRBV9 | TGTGCCAGCAGCTCCAGGGTCACAGATACGCAGTATTTT | CASSSRVTDTQYF
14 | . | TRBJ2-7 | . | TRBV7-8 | TGTGCCAGCAGCCCTCAATCTGGCCCCTACGAGCAGTACTTC | CASSPQSGPYEQYF
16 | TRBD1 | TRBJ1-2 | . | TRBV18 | TGTGCCAGCTCACCACCCGGGGACAGGGCCGCTTATGGCTACACCTTC | CASSPPGDRAAYGYTF
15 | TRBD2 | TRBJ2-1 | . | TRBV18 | TGTGCCAGCTCACCCTCACTAGCGGGGTACAATGAGCAGTTCTTC | CASSPSLAGYNEQFF
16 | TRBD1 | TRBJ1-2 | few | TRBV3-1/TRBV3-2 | TGTGCCAGCAGCCAAGGCGTCGGACAGGGACTCTATGGCTACACCTTC | CASSQGVGQGLYGYTF
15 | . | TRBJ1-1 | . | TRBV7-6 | TGTGCCAGCAGCTTTGAGGCCGCTCAGAACACTGAAGCTTTCTTT | CASSFEAAQNTEAFF
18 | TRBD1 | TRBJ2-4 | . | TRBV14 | TGTGCCAGCAGCCCGCCGTACAGGGGCAGATTGGGCAAAAACATTCAGTACTTC | CASSPPYRGRLGKNIQYF
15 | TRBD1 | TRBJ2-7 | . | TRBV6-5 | TGTGCCAGCGGCCTCTTGGGGGACAGCTCCTACGAGCAGTACTTC | CASGLLGDSSYEQYF
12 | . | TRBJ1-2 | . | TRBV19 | TGTGCCAGTAGTAATCAGGTTGGTGGCTACACCTTC | CASSNQVGGYTF
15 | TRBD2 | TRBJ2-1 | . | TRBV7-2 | TGTGCCAGCAGCCCCACTAGCGGGGGGGCCATCGAGCAGTTCTTC | CASSPTSGGAIEQFF
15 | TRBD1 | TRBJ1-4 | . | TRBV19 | TGTGCCAGTAGTCCTTGGGAGCAGGGGGCTGAAAAACTGTTTTTT | CASSPWEQGAEKLFF
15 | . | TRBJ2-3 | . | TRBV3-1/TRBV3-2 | TGTGCCAGCAGCCGCGCGACAGGAAGCACAGATACGCAGTATTTT | CASSRATGSTDTQYF
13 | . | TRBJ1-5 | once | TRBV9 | TGTGCCAGCAGCCTGGGGGGGTATCAGCCCCAGCATTTT | CASSLGGYQPQHF